The 24 T cell receptor beta chains below were found in one sample sequenced in a study of blood T cell repertoires in COVID-19. The repertoire was sequenced with immunoSEQ multiplex PCR; TCRdb's copy has only in-frame clones and lacks some. The data show about 130,000 clones, with approximately 86% seen just once and around 2.3% held by the top ten. Sequencing input: PBMCs or T cells enriched from blood (not recorded which). These receptors were taken from a woman aged 50 to 65 who had recovered from COVID-19.

The chain carries TRBV2 and TRBJ1-2, with D possibly being TRBD1 (6 bases). Trimming removed 7 bases from V and 4 bases from J, with 16 bases in between. This CDR3 region has 14 residues. CDR1 is SNHLY, CDR2 FYNNEI, per germline. CDR3 coding DNA: TGTGCCAGCACCCCGGGACACGGACTCTATGGCTACACCTTC. Translating gives CASTPGHGLYGYTF. The full variable domain, completed using reference TRBV2 and TRBJ1-2, is EPEVTQTPSHQVTQMGQEVILRCVPISNHLYFYWYRQILGQKVEFLVSFYNNEISEKSEIFDDQFSVERPDGSNFTLKIRSTKLEDSAMYFCASTPGHGLYGYTFGSGTRLTVV.

This clone was recorded only once. This chain connects TRBV6-5 to TRBJ1-2, with 12 bases identical to TRBD1. The CDR3 is 15 amino acids. V lost 0 bases and J lost 7; bases outside the gene matches: 3. Germline assignment: CDR1 MNHEY and CDR2 SVGAGI. The CDR3 protein is CASSYSGQGAGGYTF. The CDR3 bases are TGTGCCAGCAGTTACTCGGGACAGGGGGCCGGTGGCTACACCTTC.

This clone has just one count. The V call is TRBV6-2 or TRBV6-3, the J call TRBJ1-1, with D possibly being TRBD1 (5 bases). The ends were cut back, 5 bases at V and 0 bases at J, with 16 bases in the middle. The CDR3 extends over 16 amino acids. Germline-derived CDR1 and CDR2 are MNHEY and SVGEGT. CDR3 protein: CASSKDSTLMNTEAFF. The CDR3 DNA reads TGTGCCAGCAGTAAAGACAGCACTTTGATGAACACTGAAGCTTTCTTT.

The genes are TRBV3-1 (or the pseudogene TRBV3-2) and TRBJ2-1; D is perhaps TRBD2 (5 bases). CDR1 LGHDT and CDR2 YNNKEL come from the germline V gene (reference sequence). The V end was cut by 2 bases, the J end by 12 bases, with 14 bases between. This CDR3 is 13 amino acids long. The CDR3 DNA sequence: TGTGCCAGCAGCCAAAGTAGGAGTGCGGGGCAGTTCTTC. Amino acids: CASSQSRSAGQFF.

CDR3 sequence (DNA): TGTGCCAGCAGCCCACCGGGACAGGGGCTCGATGGAAACACCATATATTTT. Encoded protein: CASSPPGQGLDGNTIYF. This chain joins TRBV7-6 and TRBJ1-3; 10 nucleotides match TRBD1. The CDR3 loop spans 17 amino acids. CDR1 is SGHVS and CDR2 is FNYEAQ in the germline V gene. After removal of 5 bases from V and 3 bases from J, the junction contained 10 bases not matched to a gene.

The chain combines TRBV27 with TRBJ2-7; D is possibly TRBD1 (6 bases). Germline lookup yields CDR1 MNHEY and CDR2 SMNVEV (reference sequence). The CDR3 loop spans 16 amino acids. The V gene lost 5 bases and the J gene lost 2 bases, with 19 bases spanning the gap. CDR3 nucleotide sequence: TGTGCCAGCAGTCAAGCAGGGGTTACAACAACCTACGAGCAGTACTTC. Translation: CASSQAGVTTTYEQYF.

The chain couples TRBV5-6 to TRBJ1-2; weak D call: TRBD1 (5 bases). The CDR3 is 15 residues long. Trimming cost V 0 bases and J 7 bases, with 16 bases left between them. The germline V gene has CDR1 SGHDT and CDR2 YYEEEE. In DNA form, the CDR3 reads TGTGCCAGCAGCTTGGTTGGAGGGGTTGGTGGTGGCTACACCTTC. Translating gives CASSLVGGVGGGYTF.

This rearrangement joins TRBV7-8 to TRBJ2-3, with a tentative D call TRBD1 (6 bases). The CDR3 has 13 residues. Looked up from germline, CDR1 is SGHVS and CDR2 is FQNEAQ. V gave up 4 bases and J gave up 3 bases, with 8 bases separating them. The CDR3 nucleotides are TGTGCCAGCAGCTCAGGGGTTACAGATACGCAGTATTTT. Encoded protein: CASSSGVTDTQYF.

This chain links TRBV2 with TRBJ2-1; 14 nucleotides match TRBD2. J lost 0 bases, V lost 2 bases, and 9 bases had no gene match. The V gene's germline CDR1 is SNHLY and CDR2 FYNNEI. This CDR3 is built from 20 residues. The CDR3 DNA reads as TGTGCCAGCAGTGAACGTAGGACTAGCGGGGGGTTTAGCTCCTACAATGAGCAGTTCTTC. Amino acids: CASSERRTSGGFSSYNEQFF.

The chain couples TRBV4-2 to TRBJ2-7, with D maybe TRBD1 (6 bases). The V end lost 0 bases, the J end lost 3 bases, and 21 bases lay between the germline ends. The CDR3 consists of 18 residues. The germline CDR1 and CDR2 sequences are LGHNA and YNFKEQ. The DNA for the CDR3 is TGTGCCAGCAGCCAAGAAGGCTCCTACAGGGACGCTTACTACGAGCAGTACTTC. Amino acids: CASSQEGSYRDAYYEQYF.

This clone has more than one count but fewer than ten. V usage is TRBV27 and J usage is TRBJ2-1; 7 bases agree with TRBD2. V dropped 8 bases and J dropped 2; count of bases not matched to a gene: 6. In germline, CDR1 is MNHEY, CDR2 SMNVEV (reference sequence). The CDR3 totals 14 residues. The CDR3 region is CASWGEGPYNEQFF. CDR3 DNA: TGTGCCAGCTGGGGGGAGGGGCCCTACAATGAGCAGTTCTTC.

V and J are TRBV6-2 or TRBV6-3 and TRBJ1-5; tentatively, D is TRBD1 (6 bases). Germline-derived CDR1 and CDR2 are MNHEY and SVGEGT. The CDR3 extends over 15 amino acids. The V end lost 6 bases, the J end lost 4 bases, and 16 bases lay between the germline ends. CDR3 region: CASSPFGQLNQPQHF. CDR3 coding DNA: TGTGCCAGCAGCCCCTTCGGACAGTTGAATCAGCCCCAGCATTTT.

The chain carries TRBV12-3 or TRBV12-4 and TRBJ1-2; the match to TRBD1 covers 7 bases. The CDR3 totals 11 residues. The CDR3 coding sequence is TGTGCAGCAGGGGGAGGAGATGGCTACACCTTC. Protein product: CAAGGGDGYTF.

This chain joins TRBV5-6 and TRBJ1-1; tentatively, D is TRBD1 (6 bases). Trimming removed 4 bases from V and 4 bases from J, with 14 bases in between. The CDR3 covers 14 residues. CDR1 and CDR2 from the germline V gene are SGHDT and YYEEEE. CDR3 DNA: TGTGCCAGCAGCAAACAGGGATTGGGCACTGAAGCTTTCTTT. This translates into CASSKQGLGTEAFF.

This chain joins TRBV4-3 and TRBJ2-7; 9 positions agree with TRBD2. J was trimmed by 0 bases and V by 0 bases; bases with no gene match: 9. This CDR3 region has 18 residues. Germline V gene sequence: CDR1 LGHNA, CDR2 YSLEER. The CDR3 protein is CASSQDFRLAGNSYEQYF. The DNA for the CDR3 is TGCGCCAGCAGCCAAGACTTTCGTCTAGCGGGGAACTCCTACGAGCAGTACTTC.

This clone came up once. This rearrangement joins TRBV30 to TRBJ2-5; 9 bases line up with TRBD2. With 8 bases clipped from V and 4 bases from J, the junction kept 14 bases outside the gene matches. The CDR3 contains 15 residues. Looked up from germline, CDR1 is GTSNPN and CDR2 is SVGIG (reference sequence). CDR3 loop: CAAVRGAGGPETQYF. The CDR3 DNA reads as TGTGCCGCTGTTCGCGGGGCGGGGGGGCCAGAGACCCAGTACTTC.

The chain joins TRBV12-5 to TRBJ2-7, with a weak D call TRBD1 (5 bases). V was shortened by 0 bases and J by 5 bases, with 17 bases between the two germline ends. Germline-derived CDR1 and CDR2 are LGHNT and FRNRAP. This CDR3 is 16 amino acids long. CDR3 DNA: TGTGCTAGTGGTTTGGTAGGGGCAGGGCTAAGTCACGAGCAGTACTTC. This translates into CASGLVGAGLSHEQYF.

This clone was counted only a few times. CDR3 sequence: CASSLIRGTHNEQFF. The DNA of the CDR3 is TGTGCCAGCAGCTTAATTCGGGGGACCCACAATGAGCAGTTCTTC. The genes are TRBV7-3 and TRBJ2-1; perhaps TRBD2 as D (6 bases). This CDR3 spans 15 amino acids. V was trimmed by 1 base and J by 5 bases, leaving 12 bases between them. The germline V gene has CDR1 SGHTA and CDR2 FQGTGA.

The chain couples TRBV21-1 to TRBJ1-1. TRBV21-1 is an annotated pseudogene. The CDR3 has 12 residues. CDR3: CASSRTGTEAFF. The CDR3 DNA is TGTGCCAGCTCCCGAACGGGCACTGAAGCTTTCTTT.

The chain is built from TRBV5-4 and TRBJ1-1; a possible D gene is TRBD1 (5 bases). V lost 4 bases to trimming and J lost 1 base, with 8 bases between them. The germline CDR1 and CDR2 sequences are SGHNT and YYREEE (reference sequence). This CDR3 spans 13 amino acids. CDR3 region: CASSEDRNTEAFF. CDR3 DNA: TGTGCCAGCAGCGAAGACAGGAACACTGAAGCTTTCTTT.

The chain couples TRBV6-5 to TRBJ1-1; D is uncertain. This CDR3 spans 11 amino acids. Germline CDR1 MNHEY, CDR2 SVGAGI. The ends were cut back, 0 bases at V and 12 bases at J, with 8 bases in the middle. CDR3 amino acids: CASSYSGAPFF. The CDR3, as DNA: TGTGCCAGCAGTTACTCGGGCGCTCCTTTCTTT.

The chain uses TRBV5-4 and TRBJ2-1; D is uncertain. V was pared by 5 bases and J by 5 bases, with 17 bases between. Germline loops: CDR1 SGHNT, CDR2 YYREEE (reference sequence). This CDR3 is 15 amino acids long. The CDR3 here is CASRGTNVDNNEQFF. The CDR3, as DNA: TGTGCCAGCAGGGGTACTAACGTTGATAACAATGAGCAGTTCTTC.

The chain uses TRBV2 and TRBJ2-7; D not certain. Germline assignment: CDR1 SNHLY and CDR2 FYNNEI. Trimming left V 3 bases short and J 5 bases short, with 17 bases between. The CDR3 consists of 15 residues. The CDR3 is CASSDVGLPSDEQYF. The CDR3 region has the DNA TGTGCCAGCAGTGACGTCGGGTTACCTTCCGACGAGCAGTACTTC. Looking up the rest from reference TRBV2 and TRBJ2-7 gives the full variable domain: EPEVTQTPSHQVTQMGQEVILRCVPISNHLYFYWYRQILGQKVEFLVSFYNNEISEKSEIFDDQFSVERPDGSNFTLKIRSTKLEDSAMYFCASSDVGLPSDEQYFGPGTRLTVT.

This chain uses TRBV20-1 with TRBJ1-2, with D tentatively TRBD1 (5 bases). The CDR3 is made up of 12 amino acids. CDR1 is DFQATT and CDR2 is SNEGSKA in the germline V gene (reference sequence). V was pared by 3 bases and J by 13 bases, with 18 bases between. The CDR3 spells CSASSGDSGSTF. Written as DNA, the CDR3 is TGCAGTGCTAGTTCGGGGGACTCGGGGAGCACCTTC.